Listed below are T cell receptor beta chains from one sample, sequenced in a study of blood T cell repertoires in COVID-19. Clones were sequenced by immunoSEQ multiplex PCR, and TCRdb holds only the in-frame ones, with some missing. This table holds some 150,000 clones, about 85% found once. The sequencing sample was made of peripheral blood. The receptors were sampled from a human donor in a cohort sampled during active COVID-19. Both conserved end residues are part of each CDR3. The order of the fields is J gene, clone size, D gene, V gene, CDR3 protein, CDR3 DNA. A D gene is named only where the DNA matches it firmly. Size values are once, few and many counts, or a class for expanded clones, and some rows have none.

J: TRBJ2-1; size: NA; D: TRBD2; V: TRBV7-6; CDR3: CASSFGGTLGGEQFF; DNA: TGTGCCAGCAGCTTCGGGGGGACCCTGGGTGGTGAGCAGTTCTTC
J: TRBJ2-5; size: once; D: TRBD1; V: TRBV7-2; CDR3: CASSPGTAEETQYF; DNA: TGTGCCAGCAGCCCTGGGACAGCCGAAGAGACCCAGTACTTC
J: TRBJ2-1; size: NA; D: NA; V: TRBV3-1/TRBV3-2; CDR3: CASSQVPLSYNEQFF; DNA: TGTGCCAGCAGCCAAGTCCCTCTCTCCTACAATGAGCAGTTCTTC
J: TRBJ1-1; size: NA; D: NA; V: TRBV19; CDR3: CASSVTSGRGTEAFF; DNA: TGTGCCAGTAGCGTCACCTCTGGGAGGGGAACTGAAGCTTTCTTT
J: TRBJ1-5; size: NA; D: TRBD1; V: TRBV6-5; CDR3: CASRESGGWQPQHF; DNA: TGTGCCAGCAGAGAGTCAGGGGGATGGCAGCCCCAGCATTTT
J: TRBJ2-7; size: NA; D: NA; V: TRBV5-4; CDR3: CASSPGVHYEQYF; DNA: TGTGCCAGCAGCCCCGGGGTGCACTACGAGCAGTACTTC
J: TRBJ2-7; size: NA; D: NA; V: TRBV5-6; CDR3: CASSPQGYEQYF; DNA: TGTGCCAGCAGCCCACAGGGTTACGAGCAGTACTTC
J: TRBJ2-2; size: NA; D: NA; V: TRBV7-3; CDR3: CASSPLNTGELFF; DNA: TGTGCCAGCAGCCCCCTGAACACCGGGGAGCTGTTTTTT
J: TRBJ1-1; size: few; D: NA; V: TRBV5-4; CDR3: CASTLEGISSTFF; DNA: TGTGCCAGCACCCTAGAAGGCATAAGTAGTACTTTCTTT
J: TRBJ1-1; size: few; D: NA; V: TRBV7-6; CDR3: CASSLQGYTEAFF; DNA: TGTGCCAGCAGCTTACAGGGGTACACTGAAGCTTTCTTT
J: TRBJ2-1; size: NA; D: NA; V: TRBV19; CDR3: CASRMGGRPNNEQFF; DNA: TGTGCCAGTAGAATGGGTGGGAGGCCGAACAATGAGCAGTTCTTC
J: TRBJ2-7; size: NA; D: TRBD1; V: TRBV2; CDR3: CASRRTGLTYEQYF; DNA: TGTGCCAGCCGTAGGACAGGGCTCACCTACGAGCAGTACTTC
J: TRBJ2-1; size: NA; D: TRBD2; V: TRBV5-3; CDR3: CAGTSSGRPEQFF; DNA: TGTGCCGGAACTTCGTCCGGGAGGCCGGAGCAGTTCTTC
J: TRBJ1-1; size: NA; D: NA; V: TRBV18; CDR3: CASSAGRDTEAFF; DNA: TGTGCCAGCTCCGCGGGAAGGGACACTGAAGCTTTCTTT
J: TRBJ2-5; size: NA; D: TRBD2; V: TRBV19; CDR3: CASSIFSGRNGETQYF; DNA: TGTGCCAGTAGTATTTTTAGCGGGAGGAATGGGGAGACCCAGTACTTC
J: TRBJ2-2; size: NA; D: NA; V: TRBV15; CDR3: CATSRDRLGPINTGELFF; DNA: TGTGCCACCAGCAGAGATCGGTTGGGCCCGATCAACACCGGGGAGCTGTTTTTT
J: TRBJ2-7; size: NA; D: NA; V: TRBV25-1; CDR3: CASSPSVSYEQYF; DNA: TGTGCCAGCAGTCCCAGTGTCAGCTACGAGCAGTACTTC
J: TRBJ2-7; size: NA; D: TRBD2; V: TRBV9; CDR3: CASSVGSGSSYEQYF; DNA: TGTGCCAGCAGCGTGGGTAGCGGGAGCTCCTACGAGCAGTACTTC
J: TRBJ2-7; size: NA; D: NA; V: TRBV15; CDR3: CATSRDRKAGNEQYF; DNA: TGTGCCACCAGCAGAGACCGGAAGGCGGGAAACGAGCAGTACTTC
J: TRBJ2-1; size: NA; D: TRBD2; V: TRBV16; CDR3: CASSQGRMTVAGNHNEQFF; DNA: TGTGCCAGCAGCCAAGGGCGGATGACAGTAGCGGGGAATCACAATGAGCAGTTCTTC
J: TRBJ2-1; size: NA; D: TRBD2; V: TRBV5-6; CDR3: CASSLSAGGTNEQFF; DNA: TGTGCCAGCAGCTTGAGTGCGGGGGGGACAAATGAGCAGTTCTTC
J: TRBJ2-7; size: NA; D: NA; V: TRBV6-1; CDR3: CASSEAPGGPYEQYF; DNA: TGTGCCAGCAGTGAAGCGCCTGGAGGGCCCTACGAGCAGTACTTC
J: TRBJ2-3; size: NA; D: NA; V: TRBV5-4; CDR3: CASSLRLGGDTQYF; DNA: TGTGCCAGCAGCTTGAGACTAGGAGGAGATACGCAGTATTTT
J: TRBJ2-3; size: NA; D: TRBD2; V: TRBV4-1; CDR3: CASSLYSTSGMLDTQYF; DNA: TGCGCCAGCAGCCTCTATTCGACTAGCGGGATGTTGGATACGCAGTATTTT
J: TRBJ1-4; size: NA; D: NA; V: TRBV19; CDR3: CASSHSRLETTNEKLFF; DNA: TGTGCCAGTAGTCACTCTCGACTGGAAACAACTAATGAAAAACTGTTTTTT
J: TRBJ2-1; size: NA; D: NA; V: TRBV5-1; CDR3: CASSWRGLVGDEQFF; DNA: TGCGCCAGCAGCTGGAGGGGACTCGTGGGGGATGAGCAGTTCTTC
J: TRBJ1-2; size: NA; D: NA; V: TRBV27; CDR3: CASSFMGVGTYGYTF; DNA: TGTGCCAGCAGTTTCATGGGTGTGGGGACTTATGGCTACACCTTC
J: TRBJ2-3; size: NA; D: TRBD2; V: TRBV25-1; CDR3: CASSERKSSGSIDTQYF; DNA: TGTGCCAGCAGTGAACGGAAGTCTAGCGGGAGTATAGATACGCAGTATTTT
J: TRBJ1-2; size: NA; D: TRBD1; V: TRBV19; CDR3: CASSVQGAVNYGYTF; DNA: TGTGCCAGTAGCGTACAGGGGGCGGTTAACTATGGCTACACCTTC
J: TRBJ2-2; size: NA; D: TRBD1; V: TRBV25-1; CDR3: CASSDPGQGGTGELFF; DNA: TGTGCCAGCAGTGACCCAGGACAGGGCGGCACCGGGGAGCTGTTTTTT
J: TRBJ2-3; size: NA; D: TRBD1; V: TRBV6-5; CDR3: CASSYSRTGDTQYF; DNA: TGTGCCAGCAGTTACAGCCGGACAGGGGATACGCAGTATTTT
J: TRBJ2-3; size: NA; D: TRBD1; V: TRBV18; CDR3: CASSPPTGGTDTQYF; DNA: TGTGCCAGCTCACCACCGACAGGGGGGACAGATACGCAGTATTTT
J: TRBJ2-7; size: NA; D: NA; V: TRBV9; CDR3: CASSAESGGEQYF; DNA: TGTGCCAGCAGCGCGGAGTCAGGAGGCGAGCAGTACTTC
J: TRBJ2-7; size: NA; D: NA; V: TRBV28; CDR3: CASSPNPGPPYEQYF; DNA: TGTGCCAGCAGCCCAAACCCAGGGCCCCCCTACGAGCAGTACTTC
J: TRBJ2-1; size: NA; D: TRBD2; V: TRBV7-3; CDR3: CASSSLAGVDNEQFF; DNA: TGTGCCAGCAGCTCACTAGCGGGAGTGGACAATGAGCAGTTCTTC
J: TRBJ2-1; size: NA; D: TRBD2; V: TRBV7-9; CDR3: CASSPVVAGAPEQFF; DNA: TGTGCCAGCAGCCCGGTAGTAGCGGGAGCTCCTGAGCAGTTCTTC
J: TRBJ2-3; size: NA; D: TRBD2; V: TRBV18; CDR3: CASGTSGTDTQYF; DNA: TGTGCCAGCGGGACTAGCGGGACAGATACGCAGTATTTT
J: TRBJ1-2; size: NA; D: TRBD1; V: TRBV27; CDR3: CASSPWTGENGYTF; DNA: TGTGCCAGCAGTCCCTGGACAGGGGAAAATGGCTACACCTTC
J: TRBJ2-7; size: few; D: TRBD1; V: TRBV7-8; CDR3: CASSLAGDRGYEQYF; DNA: TGTGCCAGCAGCTTAGCCGGGGACAGGGGTTACGAGCAGTACTTC
J: TRBJ2-3; size: NA; D: NA; V: TRBV5-1; CDR3: CASSFRQSTDTQYF; DNA: TGCGCCAGCAGCTTTAGACAGTCCACAGATACGCAGTATTTT